These 9 T cell receptor beta chains share one sample of origin, sequenced in a study of metastatic and nonmetastatic thyroid tumors. TCRdb re-called the PCR reads via MiXCR. This sample has 30,000 to 35,000 clones, with 25% to 30% found just once. All patients were treatment-naive before thyroid surgery. Material: blood. The receptors derive from a female donor with papillary thyroid cancer or a benign thyroid nodule (not recorded which). Some clones in this sample may be carry-over from other donors' samples.

A single count supports this clone. J is TRBJ1-2 and V is TRBV6-1; weak D call: TRBD1 (6 bases). The germline CDR1 and CDR2 sequences are MNHNS and SASEGT. CDR3 length equals 12 residues. Trimming pared 7 bases from V and 7 bases from J, leaving 13 bases between. For the CDR3, the DNA is TGTGCCAGCATGGGGGCGTGCTCTGGCTACACCTTC. It encodes CASMGACSGYTF.

The chain links TRBV6-4 to TRBJ2-3; D is unclear. Trimming took off 3 bases at V and 2 bases at J, with 15 bases between the two ends. The CDR3 is 16 residues long. In germline, CDR1 is MRHNA, CDR2 SNTAGT. CDR3 region: CASSEGLNSYTDTQYF. DNA for the CDR3: TGTGCCAGCAGTGAGGGGTTAAATAGCTACACAGATACGCAGTATTTT.

About this clone itself: The junction differs from germline at one of its ends, possibly a read error. Other DNA variants within this sample encode the same CDR3. The chain carries TRBV6-1 and TRBJ1-2, with unresolved D. Germline V CDR1 and CDR2: MNHNS, SASEGT. The CDR3 runs 14 residues. The chain's CDR3 is CASSDRSELHGYTF. The CDR3 region has the DNA TGTGCCAGCAGTGACAGGTCGGAACTTCATGGATACACCTTC.

This clone was recorded a few times. The J gene is TRBJ2-1, the V gene TRBV20-1; possible D gene TRBD2, 5 bases. The CDR3 runs to 16 residues. CDR1 is DFQATT and CDR2 is SNEGSKA in the germline V gene (reference sequence). The V and J ends lost 5 bases and 3 bases respectively, with 20 bases between them. The CDR3 region is CSASLGSSGVYNEQFF. CDR3 nucleotide sequence: TGCAGTGCTTCTCTCGGTTCCTCCGGGGTCTACAATGAGCAGTTCTTC.

This rearrangement joins TRBV20-1 to TRBJ2-7; 8 bases map to TRBD2. The length of the CDR3 is 13 residues. Germline trimming cut 6 bases from V and 2 bases from J; bases unmatched to any gene: 6. Germline V CDR1 and CDR2: DFQATT, SNEGSKA (reference sequence). The CDR3 loop is CSAGKREPYEQYF. CDR3 bases: TGCAGTGCCGGCAAGCGGGAGCCCTACGAGCAGTACTTC.

This clone was seen a few times. This chain uses TRBV10-3 with TRBJ1-2; 10 positions match TRBD1. The V gene's germline CDR1 is ENHRY and CDR2 SYGVKD. J lost 6 bases, V lost 0 bases, and 7 bases had no gene match. This CDR3 is 16 amino acids long. CDR3 coding DNA: TGTGCCATCAGTGAGTCGAAGACAGGGGGCGATAATGGCTACACCTTC. Residues: CAISESKTGGDNGYTF.

This chain's CDR3 is CASTPGIYTDTQYF. CDR3 sequence (DNA): TGTGCCAGCACTCCAGGAATTTACACAGATACGCAGTATTTT. J is TRBJ2-3 and V is TRBV6-1; D call uncertain. The germline V gene encodes CDR1 MNHNS and CDR2 SASEGT. V was pared by 7 bases and J by 2 bases, with 13 bases between. The CDR3 is 14 amino acids.

The rearrangement joins TRBV10-2 to TRBJ2-7; D is unclear. The CDR3 consists of 11 residues. Germline CDR1 WSHSY, CDR2 SAAADI. The CDR3 DNA reads TGCGACACCAGGTCCCTATACGAGCAGAACGTC. Its translation: CDTRSLYEQNV.

This clone was counted at least ten times. This may stem from a read error, because a much larger clone lies one nucleotide away. The J gene is TRBJ2-7, the V gene TRBV20-1; D unclear. The V end was cut by 5 bases, the J end by 4 bases, with 9 bases between. Germline-derived CDR1 and CDR2 are DFQATT and SNEGSKA (reference sequence). CDR3 size: 11 residues. Here the CDR3 DNA reads TGCAGTGCTGGAATAGGTTACGAGCAGTACTTC. Translation gives CSAGIGYEQYF.